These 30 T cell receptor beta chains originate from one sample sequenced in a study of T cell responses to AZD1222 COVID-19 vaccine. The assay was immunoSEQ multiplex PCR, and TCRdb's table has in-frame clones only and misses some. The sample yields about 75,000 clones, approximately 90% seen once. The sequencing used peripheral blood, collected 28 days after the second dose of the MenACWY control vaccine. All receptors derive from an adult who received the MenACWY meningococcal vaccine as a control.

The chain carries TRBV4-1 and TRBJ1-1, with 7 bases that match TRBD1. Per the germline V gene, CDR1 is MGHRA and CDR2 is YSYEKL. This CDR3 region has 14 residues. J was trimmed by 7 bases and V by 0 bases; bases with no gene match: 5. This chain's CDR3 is CASSQDPGGVEAFF. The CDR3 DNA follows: TGCGCCAGCAGCCAAGATCCAGGGGGGGTTGAAGCTTTCTTT.

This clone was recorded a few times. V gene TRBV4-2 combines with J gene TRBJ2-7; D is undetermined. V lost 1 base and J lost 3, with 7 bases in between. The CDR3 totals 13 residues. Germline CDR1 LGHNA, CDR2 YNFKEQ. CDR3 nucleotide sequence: TGTGCCAGCAGCCAAGGAGGCAGCTACGAGCAGTACTTC. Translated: CASSQGGSYEQYF.

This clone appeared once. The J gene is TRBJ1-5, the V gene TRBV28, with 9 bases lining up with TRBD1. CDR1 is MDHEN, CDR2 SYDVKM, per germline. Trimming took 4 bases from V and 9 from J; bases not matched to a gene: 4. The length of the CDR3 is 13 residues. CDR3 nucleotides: TGTGCCAGCAGTTCGACAGGGGGTAGGCCCCAGCATTTT. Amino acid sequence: CASSSTGGRPQHF.

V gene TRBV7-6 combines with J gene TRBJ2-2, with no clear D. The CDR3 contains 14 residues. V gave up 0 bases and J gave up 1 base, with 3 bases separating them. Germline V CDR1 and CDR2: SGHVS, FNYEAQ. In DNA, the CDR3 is TGTGCCAGCAGCTTAGCGCAGAACACCGGGGAGCTGTTTTTT. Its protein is CASSLAQNTGELFF.

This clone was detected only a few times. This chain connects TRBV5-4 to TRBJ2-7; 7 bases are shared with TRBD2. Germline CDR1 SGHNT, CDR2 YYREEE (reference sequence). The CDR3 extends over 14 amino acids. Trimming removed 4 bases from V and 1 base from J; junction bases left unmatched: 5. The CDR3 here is CASSRPGGSYEQYF. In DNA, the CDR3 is TGTGCCAGCAGCCGTCCGGGGGGATCCTACGAGCAGTACTTC. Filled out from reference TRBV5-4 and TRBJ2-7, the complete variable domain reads ETGVTQSPTHLIKTRGQQVTLRCSSQSGHNTVSWYQQALGQGPQFIFQYYREEENGRGNFPPRFSGLQFPNYSSELNVNALELDDSALYLCASSRPGGSYEQYFGPGTRLTVT.

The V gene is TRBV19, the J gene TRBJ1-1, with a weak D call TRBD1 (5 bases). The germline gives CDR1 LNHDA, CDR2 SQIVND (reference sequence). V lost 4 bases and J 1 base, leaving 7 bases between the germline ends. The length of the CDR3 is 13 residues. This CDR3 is CASSTGTNTEAFF. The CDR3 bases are TGTGCCAGTAGTACAGGGACGAACACTGAAGCTTTCTTT.

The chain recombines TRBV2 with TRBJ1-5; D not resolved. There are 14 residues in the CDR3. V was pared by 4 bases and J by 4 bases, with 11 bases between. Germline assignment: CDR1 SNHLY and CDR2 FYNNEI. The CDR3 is CASSGSRRNQPQHF. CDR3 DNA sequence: TGTGCCAGCAGTGGGAGTAGGAGGAATCAGCCCCAGCATTTT.

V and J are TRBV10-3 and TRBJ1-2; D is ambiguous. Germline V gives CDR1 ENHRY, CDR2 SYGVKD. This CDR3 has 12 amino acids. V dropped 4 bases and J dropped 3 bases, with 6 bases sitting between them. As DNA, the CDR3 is TGTGCCATCAGTGCCGGGGACTATGGCTACACCTTC. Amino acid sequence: CAISAGDYGYTF.

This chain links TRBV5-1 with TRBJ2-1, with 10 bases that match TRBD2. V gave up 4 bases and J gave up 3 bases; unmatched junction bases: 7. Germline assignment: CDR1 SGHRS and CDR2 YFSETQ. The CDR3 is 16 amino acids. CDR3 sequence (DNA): TGCGCCAGCAGCCTCCCTAGCGGGGGAGACTACAATGAGCAGTTCTTC. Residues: CASSLPSGGDYNEQFF.

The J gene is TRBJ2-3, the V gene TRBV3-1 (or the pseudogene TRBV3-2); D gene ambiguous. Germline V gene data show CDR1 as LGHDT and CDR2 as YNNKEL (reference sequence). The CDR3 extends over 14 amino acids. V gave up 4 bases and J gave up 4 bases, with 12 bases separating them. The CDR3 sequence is CASSLATWADTQYF. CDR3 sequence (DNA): TGTGCCAGCAGCCTTGCTACTTGGGCAGATACGCAGTATTTT.

In DNA, the CDR3 is TGCGCCAGCAGCTTGGGCTCAGTTGCCCCAGATACGCAGTATTTT. Its translation is CASSLGSVAPDTQYF. The chain joins TRBV5-1 to TRBJ2-3; D unclear. Deletions cut 0 bases from V and 4 bases from J, with 12 bases between. CDR3 length: 15 residues. The germline V gene has CDR1 SGHRS and CDR2 YFSETQ.

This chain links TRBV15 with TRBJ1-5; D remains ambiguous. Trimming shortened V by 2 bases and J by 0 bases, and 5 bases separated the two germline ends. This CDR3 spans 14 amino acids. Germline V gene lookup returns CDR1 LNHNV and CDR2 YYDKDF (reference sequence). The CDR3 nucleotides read TGTGCCACCAGCAGACAGTATAGCAATCAGCCCCAGCATTTT. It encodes CATSRQYSNQPQHF. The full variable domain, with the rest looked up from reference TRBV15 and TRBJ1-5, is DAMVIQNPRYQVTQFGKPVTLSCSQTLNHNVMYWYQQKSSQAPKLLFHYYDKDFNNEADTPDNFQSRRPNTSFCFLDIRSPGLGDTAMYLCATSRQYSNQPQHFGDGTRLSIL.

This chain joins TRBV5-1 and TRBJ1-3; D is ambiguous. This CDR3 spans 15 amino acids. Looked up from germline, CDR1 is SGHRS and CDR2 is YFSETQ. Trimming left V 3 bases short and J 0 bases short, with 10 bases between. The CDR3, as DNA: TGCGCCAGCAGCTCCGACGGGAGCTCTGGAAACACCATATATTTT. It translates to CASSSDGSSGNTIYF.

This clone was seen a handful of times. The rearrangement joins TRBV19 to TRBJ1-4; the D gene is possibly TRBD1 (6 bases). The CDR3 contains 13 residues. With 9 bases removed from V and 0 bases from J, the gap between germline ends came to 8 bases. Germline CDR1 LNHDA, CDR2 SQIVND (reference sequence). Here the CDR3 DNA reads TGTGCCAGACAGGGTCCAACTAATGAAAAACTGTTTTTT. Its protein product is CARQGPTNEKLFF.

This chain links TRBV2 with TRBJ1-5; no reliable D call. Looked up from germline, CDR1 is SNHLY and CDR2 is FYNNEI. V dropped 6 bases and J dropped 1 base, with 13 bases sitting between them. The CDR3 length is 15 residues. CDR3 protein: CASSETGLSNQPQHF. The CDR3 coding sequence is TGTGCCAGCAGCGAGACGGGGTTGAGCAATCAGCCCCAGCATTTT.

CDR3 loop: CASSLGLEGYNEQFF. CDR3 in DNA: TGTGCCAGCAGCTTGGGACTCGAGGGTTACAATGAGCAGTTCTTC. The chain uses TRBV7-8 and TRBJ2-1; D may be TRBD2 (6 bases). The CDR3 sequence is 15 residues long. V was shortened by 3 bases and J by 4 bases, with 13 bases between the two germline ends. Germline CDR1 is SGHVS and CDR2 is FQNEAQ.

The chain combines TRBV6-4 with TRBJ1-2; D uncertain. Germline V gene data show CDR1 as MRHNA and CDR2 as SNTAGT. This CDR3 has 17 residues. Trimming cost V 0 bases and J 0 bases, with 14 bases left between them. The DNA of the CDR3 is TGTGCCAGCAGTGACTCAAGCGGGAAATCCGCTAACTATGGCTACACCTTC. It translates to CASSDSSGKSANYGYTF.

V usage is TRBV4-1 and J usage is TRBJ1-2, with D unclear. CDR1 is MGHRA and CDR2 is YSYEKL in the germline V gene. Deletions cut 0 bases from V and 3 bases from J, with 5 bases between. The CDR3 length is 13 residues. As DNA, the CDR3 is TGCGCCAGCAGCCAAGAAGCAGACTATGGCTACACCTTC. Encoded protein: CASSQEADYGYTF.

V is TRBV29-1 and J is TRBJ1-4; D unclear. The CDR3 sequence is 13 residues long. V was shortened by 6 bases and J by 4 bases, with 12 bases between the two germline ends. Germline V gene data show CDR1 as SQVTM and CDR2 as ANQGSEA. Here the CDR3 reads CSVEGGVNEKLFF. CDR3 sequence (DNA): TGCAGCGTGGAGGGAGGCGTTAATGAAAAACTGTTTTTT.

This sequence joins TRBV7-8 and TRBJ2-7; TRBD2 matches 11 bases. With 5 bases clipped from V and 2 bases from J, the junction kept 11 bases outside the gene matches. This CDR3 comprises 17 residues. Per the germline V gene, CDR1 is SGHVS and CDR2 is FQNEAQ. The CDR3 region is CASSPRGGSGGAYEQYF. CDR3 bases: TGTGCCAGCAGCCCTCGCGGGGGTAGCGGGGGGGCCTACGAGCAGTACTTC.

The CDR3 is CSVEKGVGNEQYF. The CDR3 DNA sequence: TGCAGCGTTGAAAAGGGTGTCGGGAACGAGCAGTACTTC. The chain joins TRBV29-1 to TRBJ2-7, with D possibly TRBD2 on 5 matching bases. CDR1 is SQVTM, CDR2 ANQGSEA, per germline. Trimming removed 2 bases from V and 5 bases from J, with 13 bases in between. The CDR3 runs to 13 residues.

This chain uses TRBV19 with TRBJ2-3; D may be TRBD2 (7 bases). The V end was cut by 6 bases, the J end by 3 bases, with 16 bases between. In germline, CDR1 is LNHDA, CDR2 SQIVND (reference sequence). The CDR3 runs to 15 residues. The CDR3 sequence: CASRRGGARTDTQYF. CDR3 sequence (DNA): TGTGCCAGTAGGCGAGGGGGGGCCCGAACAGATACGCAGTATTTT. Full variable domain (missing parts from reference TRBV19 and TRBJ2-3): DGGITQSPKYLFRKEGQNVTLSCEQNLNHDAMYWYRQDPGQGLRLIYYSQIVNDFQKGDIAEGYSVSREKKESFPLTVTSAQKNPTAFYLCASRRGGARTDTQYFGPGTRLTVL.

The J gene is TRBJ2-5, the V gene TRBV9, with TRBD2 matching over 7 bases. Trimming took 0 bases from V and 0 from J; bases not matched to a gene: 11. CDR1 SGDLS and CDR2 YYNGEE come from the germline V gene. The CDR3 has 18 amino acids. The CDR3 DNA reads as TGTGCCAGCAGCGTAGCTCTGTCGGGAGCGGGGAACCAAGAGACCCAGTACTTC. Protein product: CASSVALSGAGNQETQYF.

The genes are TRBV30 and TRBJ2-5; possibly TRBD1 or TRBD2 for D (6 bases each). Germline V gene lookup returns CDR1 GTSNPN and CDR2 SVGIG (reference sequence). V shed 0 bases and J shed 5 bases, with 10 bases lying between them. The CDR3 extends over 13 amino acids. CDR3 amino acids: CAWSVGGRETQYF. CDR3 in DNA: TGTGCCTGGAGTGTAGGGGGGCGGGAGACCCAGTACTTC.

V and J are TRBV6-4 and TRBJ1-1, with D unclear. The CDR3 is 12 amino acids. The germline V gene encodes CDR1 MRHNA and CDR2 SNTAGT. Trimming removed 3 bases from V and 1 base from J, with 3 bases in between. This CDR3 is CASSEGNTEAFF. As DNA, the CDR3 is TGTGCCAGCAGTGAGGGGAACACTGAAGCTTTCTTT.

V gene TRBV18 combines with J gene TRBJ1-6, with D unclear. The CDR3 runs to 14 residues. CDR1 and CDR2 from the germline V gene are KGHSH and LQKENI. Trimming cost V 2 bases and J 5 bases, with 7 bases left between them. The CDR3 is CASSPSQDNSPLHF. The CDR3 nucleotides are TGTGCCAGCTCACCATCGCAGGATAATTCACCCCTCCACTTT. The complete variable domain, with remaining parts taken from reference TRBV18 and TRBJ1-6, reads NAGVMQNPRHLVRRRGQEARLRCSPMKGHSHVYWYRQLPEEGLKFMVYLQKENIIDESGMPKERFSAEFPKEGPSILRIQQVVRGDSAAYFCASSPSQDNSPLHFGNGTRLTVT.

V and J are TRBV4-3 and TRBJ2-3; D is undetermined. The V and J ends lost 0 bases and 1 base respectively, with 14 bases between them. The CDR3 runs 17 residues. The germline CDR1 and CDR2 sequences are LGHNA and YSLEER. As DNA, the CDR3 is TGCGCCAGCAGCCAAGATTACTTTGCGGTTGGCACAGATACGCAGTATTTT. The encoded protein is CASSQDYFAVGTDTQYF.

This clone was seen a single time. Written as DNA, the CDR3 is TGCGCCAGCAGCGAGGGACGGAACACTGAAGCTTTCTTT. Amino acids: CASSEGRNTEAFF. V and J are TRBV5-1 and TRBJ1-1; D may be TRBD1 (5 bases). Germline V gene lookup returns CDR1 SGHRS and CDR2 YFSETQ. Trimming pared 4 bases from V and 1 base from J, leaving 8 bases between. This CDR3 spans 13 amino acids.

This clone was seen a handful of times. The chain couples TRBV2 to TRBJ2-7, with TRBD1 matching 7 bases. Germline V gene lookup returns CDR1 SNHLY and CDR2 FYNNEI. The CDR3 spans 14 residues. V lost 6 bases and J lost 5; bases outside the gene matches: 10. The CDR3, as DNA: TGTGCCAGCAGCCTATACCGGGACAGCAACGAGCAGTACTTC. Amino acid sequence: CASSLYRDSNEQYF.

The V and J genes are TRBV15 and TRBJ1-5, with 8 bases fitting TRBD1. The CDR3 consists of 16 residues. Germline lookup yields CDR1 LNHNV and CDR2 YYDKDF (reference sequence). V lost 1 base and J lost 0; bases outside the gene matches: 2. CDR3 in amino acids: CATSRGTGYSNQPQHF. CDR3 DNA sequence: TGTGCCACCAGCAGAGGGACAGGGTATAGCAATCAGCCCCAGCATTTT.